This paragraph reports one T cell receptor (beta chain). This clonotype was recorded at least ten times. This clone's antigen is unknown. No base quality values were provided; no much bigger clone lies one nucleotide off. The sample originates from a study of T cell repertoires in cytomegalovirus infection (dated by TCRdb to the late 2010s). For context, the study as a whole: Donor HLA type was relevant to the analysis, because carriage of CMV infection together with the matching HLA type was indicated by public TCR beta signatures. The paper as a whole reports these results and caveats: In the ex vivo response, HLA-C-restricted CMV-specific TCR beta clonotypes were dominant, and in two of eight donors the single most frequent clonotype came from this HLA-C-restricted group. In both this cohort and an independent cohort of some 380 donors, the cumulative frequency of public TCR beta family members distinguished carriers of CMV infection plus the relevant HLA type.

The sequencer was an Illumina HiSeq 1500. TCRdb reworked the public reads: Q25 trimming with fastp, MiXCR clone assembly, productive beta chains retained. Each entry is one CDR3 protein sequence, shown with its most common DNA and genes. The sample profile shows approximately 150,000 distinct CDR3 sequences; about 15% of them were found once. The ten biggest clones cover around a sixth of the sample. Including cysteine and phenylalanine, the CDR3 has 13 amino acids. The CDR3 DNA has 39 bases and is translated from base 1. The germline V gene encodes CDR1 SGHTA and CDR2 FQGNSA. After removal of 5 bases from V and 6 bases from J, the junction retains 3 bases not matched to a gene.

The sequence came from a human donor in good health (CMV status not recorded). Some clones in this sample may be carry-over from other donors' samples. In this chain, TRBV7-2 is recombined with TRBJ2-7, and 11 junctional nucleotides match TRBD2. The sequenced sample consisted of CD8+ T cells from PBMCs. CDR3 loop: CASSPGTSGEQYF. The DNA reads TGTGCCAGCAGCCCCGGGACTAGCGGCGAGCAGTACTTC.